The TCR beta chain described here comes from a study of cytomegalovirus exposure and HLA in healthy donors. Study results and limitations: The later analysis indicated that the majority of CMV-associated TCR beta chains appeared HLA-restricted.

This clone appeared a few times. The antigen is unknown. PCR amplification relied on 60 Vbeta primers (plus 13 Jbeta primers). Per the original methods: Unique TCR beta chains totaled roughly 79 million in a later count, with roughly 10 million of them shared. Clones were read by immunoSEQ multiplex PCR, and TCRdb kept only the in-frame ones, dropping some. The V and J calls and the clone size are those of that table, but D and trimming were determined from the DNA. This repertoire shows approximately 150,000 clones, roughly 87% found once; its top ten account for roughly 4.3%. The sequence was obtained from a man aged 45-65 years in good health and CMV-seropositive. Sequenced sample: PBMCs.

CDR3 sequence reads: CASSPGQSYNSPLHF. CDR3 DNA: TGTGCCAGCAGCCCGGGACAGTCCTATAATTCACCCCTCCACTTT. The V call is TRBV9, the J call TRBJ1-6, with 7 bases identical to TRBD1. The germline V gene encodes CDR1 SGDLS and CDR2 YYNGEE. With V trimmed by 4 bases and J by 1 base, 2 bases remained unmatched. The CDR3 spans 15 residues.